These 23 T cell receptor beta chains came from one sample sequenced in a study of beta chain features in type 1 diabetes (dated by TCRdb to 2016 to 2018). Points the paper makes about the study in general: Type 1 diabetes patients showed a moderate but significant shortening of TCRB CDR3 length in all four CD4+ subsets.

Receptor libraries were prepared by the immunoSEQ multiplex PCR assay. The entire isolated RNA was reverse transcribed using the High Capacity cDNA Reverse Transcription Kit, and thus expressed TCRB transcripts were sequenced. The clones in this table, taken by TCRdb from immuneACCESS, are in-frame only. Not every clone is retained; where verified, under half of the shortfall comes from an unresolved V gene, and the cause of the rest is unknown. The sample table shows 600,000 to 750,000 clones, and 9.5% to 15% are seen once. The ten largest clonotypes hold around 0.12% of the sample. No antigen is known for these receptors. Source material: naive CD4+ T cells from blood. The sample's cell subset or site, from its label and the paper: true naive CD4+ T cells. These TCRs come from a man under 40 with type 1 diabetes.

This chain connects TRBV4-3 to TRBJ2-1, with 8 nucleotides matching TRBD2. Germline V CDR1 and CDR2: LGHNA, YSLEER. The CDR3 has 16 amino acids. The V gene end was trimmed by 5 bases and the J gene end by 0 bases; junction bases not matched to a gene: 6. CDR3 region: CASSLSLAGSYNEQFF. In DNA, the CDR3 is TGCGCCAGCAGCTTAAGCCTAGCGGGCTCCTACAATGAGCAGTTCTTC.

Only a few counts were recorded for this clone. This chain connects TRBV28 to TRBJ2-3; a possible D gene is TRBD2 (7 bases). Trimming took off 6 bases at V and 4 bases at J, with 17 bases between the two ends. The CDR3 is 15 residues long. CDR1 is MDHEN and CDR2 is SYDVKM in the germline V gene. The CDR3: CASSLGGAAPDTQYF. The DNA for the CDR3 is TGTGCCAGCAGCCTAGGGGGGGCGGCCCCAGATACGCAGTATTTT.

The CDR3 nucleotides are TGTGCCAGCAGTCTAGACGGGAGGAATCAGCCCCAGCATTTT. As protein: CASSLDGRNQPQHF. The chain uses TRBV28 and TRBJ1-5, with D uncertain. With 5 bases removed from V and 4 bases from J, the gap between germline ends came to 12 bases. This CDR3 spans 14 amino acids. Germline values: CDR1 MDHEN, CDR2 SYDVKM.

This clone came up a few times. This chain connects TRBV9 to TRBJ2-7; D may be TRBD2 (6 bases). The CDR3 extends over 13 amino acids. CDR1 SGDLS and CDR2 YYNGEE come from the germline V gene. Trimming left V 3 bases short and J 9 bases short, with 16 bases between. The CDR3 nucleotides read TGTGCCAGCAGCGGGAGGGAACCGGCCGGGCAGTACTTC. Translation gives CASSGREPAGQYF.

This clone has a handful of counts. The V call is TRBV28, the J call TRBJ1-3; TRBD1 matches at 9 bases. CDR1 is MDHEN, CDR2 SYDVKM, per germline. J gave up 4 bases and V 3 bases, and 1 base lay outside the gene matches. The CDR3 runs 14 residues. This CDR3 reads CASSFTGGGNTIYF. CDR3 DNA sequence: TGTGCCAGCAGTTTCACAGGGGGCGGAAACACCATATATTTT.

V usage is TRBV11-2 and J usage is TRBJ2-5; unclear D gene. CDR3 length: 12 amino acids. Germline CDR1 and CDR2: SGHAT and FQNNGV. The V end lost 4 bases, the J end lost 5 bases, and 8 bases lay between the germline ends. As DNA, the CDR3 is TGTGCCAGCAGCTGGGTGATGGAGACCCAGTACTTC. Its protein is CASSWVMETQYF.

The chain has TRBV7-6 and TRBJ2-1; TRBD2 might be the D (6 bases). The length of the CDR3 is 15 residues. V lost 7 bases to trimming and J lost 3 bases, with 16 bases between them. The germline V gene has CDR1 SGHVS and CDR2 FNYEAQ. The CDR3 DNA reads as TGTGCCAGCACTCTAGGGGACGGGAGCTACAATGAGCAGTTCTTC. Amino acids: CASTLGDGSYNEQFF. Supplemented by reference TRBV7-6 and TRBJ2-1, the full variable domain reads GAGVSQSPRYKVTKRGQDVALRCDPISGHVSLYWYRQALGQGPEFLTYFNYEAQQDKSGLPNDRFSAERPEGSISTLTIQRTEQRDSAMYRCASTLGDGSYNEQFFGPGTRLTVL.

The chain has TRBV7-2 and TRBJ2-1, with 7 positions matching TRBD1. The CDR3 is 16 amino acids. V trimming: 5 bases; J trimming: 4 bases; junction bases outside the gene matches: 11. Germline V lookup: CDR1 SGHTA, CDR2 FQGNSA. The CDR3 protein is CASSPPGAGGYNEQFF. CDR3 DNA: TGTGCCAGCAGCCCACCAGGGGCAGGGGGATACAATGAGCAGTTCTTC.

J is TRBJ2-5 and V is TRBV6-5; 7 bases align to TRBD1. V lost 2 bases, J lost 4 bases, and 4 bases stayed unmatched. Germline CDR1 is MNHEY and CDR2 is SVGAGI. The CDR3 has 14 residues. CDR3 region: CASSYRGLVETQYF. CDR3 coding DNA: TGTGCCAGCAGTTACAGGGGGCTGGTAGAGACCCAGTACTTC.

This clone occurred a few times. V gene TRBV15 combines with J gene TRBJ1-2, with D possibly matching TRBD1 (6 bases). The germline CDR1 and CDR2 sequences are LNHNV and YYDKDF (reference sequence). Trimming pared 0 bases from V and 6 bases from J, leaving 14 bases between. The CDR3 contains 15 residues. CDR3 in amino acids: CATSRDPTGTNGYTF. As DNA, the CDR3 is TGTGCCACCAGCAGAGATCCAACAGGGACGAATGGCTACACCTTC.

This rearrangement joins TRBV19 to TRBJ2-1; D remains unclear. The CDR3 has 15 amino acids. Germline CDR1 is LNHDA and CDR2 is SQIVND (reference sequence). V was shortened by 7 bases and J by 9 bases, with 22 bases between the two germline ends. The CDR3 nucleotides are TGTGCCAGTACTCCCAACACGGCACCGATGGGTGAGCAGTTCTTC. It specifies CASTPNTAPMGEQFF.

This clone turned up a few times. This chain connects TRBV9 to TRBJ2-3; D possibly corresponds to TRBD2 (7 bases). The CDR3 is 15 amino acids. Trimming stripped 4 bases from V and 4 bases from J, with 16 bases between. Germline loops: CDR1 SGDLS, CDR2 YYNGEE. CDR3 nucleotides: TGTGCCAGCAGCTCCCGGGGGGCTGGCGCAGATACGCAGTATTTT. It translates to CASSSRGAGADTQYF. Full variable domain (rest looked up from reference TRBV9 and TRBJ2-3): DSGVTQTPKHLITATGQRVTLRCSPRSGDLSVYWYQQSLDQGLQFLIQYYNGEERAKGNILERFSAQQFPDLHSELNLSSLELGDSALYFCASSSRGAGADTQYFGPGTRLTVL.

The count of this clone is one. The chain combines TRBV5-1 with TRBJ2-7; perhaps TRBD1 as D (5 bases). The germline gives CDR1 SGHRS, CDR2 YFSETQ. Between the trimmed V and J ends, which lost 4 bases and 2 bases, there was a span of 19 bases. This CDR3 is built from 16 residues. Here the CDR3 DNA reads TGCGCCAGCAGCAGGGAAGGGGCGCAGACTCCCTACGAGCAGTACTTC. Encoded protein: CASSREGAQTPYEQYF.

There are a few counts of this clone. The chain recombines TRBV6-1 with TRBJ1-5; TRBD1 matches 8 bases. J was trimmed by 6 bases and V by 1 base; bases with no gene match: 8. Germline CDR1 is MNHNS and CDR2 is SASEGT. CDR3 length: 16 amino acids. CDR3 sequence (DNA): TGTGCCAGCAGTGAAGGGGTGCGGACAGGGAGTCAGCCCCAGCATTTT. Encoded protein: CASSEGVRTGSQPQHF.

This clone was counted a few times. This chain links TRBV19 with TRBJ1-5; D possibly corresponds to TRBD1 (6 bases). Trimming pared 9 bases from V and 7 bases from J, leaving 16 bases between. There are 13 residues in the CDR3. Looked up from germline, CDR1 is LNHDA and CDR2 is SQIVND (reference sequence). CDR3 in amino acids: CASRGGRGQPQHF. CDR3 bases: TGTGCCAGCCGTGGGGGCAGGGGACAGCCCCAGCATTTT.

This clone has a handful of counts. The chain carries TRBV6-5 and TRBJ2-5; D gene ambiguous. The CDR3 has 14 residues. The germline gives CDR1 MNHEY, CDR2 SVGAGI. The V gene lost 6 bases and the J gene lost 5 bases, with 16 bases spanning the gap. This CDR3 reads CASRVWVDGETQYF. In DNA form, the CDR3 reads TGTGCCAGCAGAGTTTGGGTAGACGGGGAGACCCAGTACTTC.

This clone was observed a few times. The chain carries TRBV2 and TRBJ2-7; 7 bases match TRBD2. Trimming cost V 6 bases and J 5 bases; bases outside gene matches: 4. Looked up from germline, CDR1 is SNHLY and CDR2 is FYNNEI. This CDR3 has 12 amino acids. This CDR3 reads CASRGTTHEQYF. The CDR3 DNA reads TGTGCCAGCAGAGGGACTACGCACGAGCAGTACTTC.

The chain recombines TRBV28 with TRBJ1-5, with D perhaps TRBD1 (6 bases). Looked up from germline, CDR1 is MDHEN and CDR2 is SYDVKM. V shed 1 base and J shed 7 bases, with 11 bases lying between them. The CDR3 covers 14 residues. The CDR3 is CASSLLGGRQPQHF. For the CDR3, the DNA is TGTGCCAGCAGTTTATTGGGGGGCAGACAGCCCCAGCATTTT.

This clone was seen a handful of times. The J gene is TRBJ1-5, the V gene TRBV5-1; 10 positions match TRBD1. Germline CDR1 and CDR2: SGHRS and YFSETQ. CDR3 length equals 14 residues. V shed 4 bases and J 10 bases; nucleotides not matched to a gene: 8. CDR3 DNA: TGCGCCAGCAGCGCCGGGACAGGGGAGGAACCCCAGCATTTT. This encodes CASSAGTGEEPQHF.

CDR3 residues: CASSPSRRADTQYF. The DNA of the CDR3 is TGTGCCAGCAGCCCCTCCAGGCGGGCAGATACGCAGTATTTT. The V call is TRBV13, the J call TRBJ2-3; possible D gene TRBD2, 5 bases. Looked up from germline, CDR1 is PRHDT and CDR2 is FYEKMQ (reference sequence). V lost 5 bases and J 4 bases, leaving 13 bases between the germline ends. This CDR3 is built from 14 residues.

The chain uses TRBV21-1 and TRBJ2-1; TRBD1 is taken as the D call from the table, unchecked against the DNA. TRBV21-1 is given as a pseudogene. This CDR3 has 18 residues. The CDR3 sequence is CASSPLRTGQLNYNEQFF. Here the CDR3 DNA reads TGTGCCAGCAGCCCCCTTAGGACAGGCCAACTTAACTACAATGAGCAGTTCTTC.

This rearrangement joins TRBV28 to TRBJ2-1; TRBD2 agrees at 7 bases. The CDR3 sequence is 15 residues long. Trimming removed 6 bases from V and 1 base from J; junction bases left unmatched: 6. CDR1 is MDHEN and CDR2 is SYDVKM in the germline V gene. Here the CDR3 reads CASSSTSVSYNEQFF. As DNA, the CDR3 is TGTGCCAGCAGCTCTACTAGCGTATCCTACAATGAGCAGTTCTTC.

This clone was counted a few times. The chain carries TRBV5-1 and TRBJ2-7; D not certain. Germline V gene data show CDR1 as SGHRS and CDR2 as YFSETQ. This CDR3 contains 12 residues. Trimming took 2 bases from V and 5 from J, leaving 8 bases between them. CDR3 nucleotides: TGCGCCAGCAGCTTCAACCACGACGAGCAGTACTTC. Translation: CASSFNHDEQYF.